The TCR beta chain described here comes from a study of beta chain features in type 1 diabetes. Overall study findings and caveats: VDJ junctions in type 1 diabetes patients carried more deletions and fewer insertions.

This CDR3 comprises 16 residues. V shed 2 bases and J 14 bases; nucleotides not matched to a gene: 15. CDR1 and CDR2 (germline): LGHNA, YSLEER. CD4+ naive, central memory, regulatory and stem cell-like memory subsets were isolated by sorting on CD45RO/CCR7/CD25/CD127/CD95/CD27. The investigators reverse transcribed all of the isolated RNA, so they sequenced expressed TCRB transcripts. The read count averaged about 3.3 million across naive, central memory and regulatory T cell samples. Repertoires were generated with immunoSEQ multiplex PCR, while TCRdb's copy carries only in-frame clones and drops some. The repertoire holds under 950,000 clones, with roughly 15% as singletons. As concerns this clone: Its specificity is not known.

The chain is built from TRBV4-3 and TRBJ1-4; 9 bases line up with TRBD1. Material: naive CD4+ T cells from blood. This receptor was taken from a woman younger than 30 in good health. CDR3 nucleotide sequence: TGCGCCAGCAGCCAACTACCCGGTACAGGGGGCGAAGATCTGTTTTTT. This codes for CASSQLPGTGGEDLFF.